A single sample is the source of the 32 T cell receptor beta chains below, sequenced in a study of long-term antiretroviral therapy in people with HIV. Researchers report immunoSEQ v3.0 was run at survey level. TCRdb's table, derived via immunoSEQ multiplex PCR, lists solely in-frame clones and lacks some. The data contain under 45,000 clones, 94% of them singletons. This specimen was unsorted PBMCs, taken approximately 5.1 years after starting antiretroviral therapy. The source of these receptors is a woman between 45 and 60 years old with HIV.

This chain links TRBV6-5 with TRBJ2-7; D is unclear. The germline gives CDR1 MNHEY, CDR2 SVGAGI. The CDR3 covers 15 residues. Trimming took 6 bases from V and 5 from J, leaving 20 bases between them. Here the CDR3 reads CASSPRNDFGHEQYF. CDR3 nucleotides: TGTGCCAGCAGCCCCCGGAATGACTTTGGCCACGAGCAGTACTTC.

The chain couples TRBV9 to TRBJ2-6; no definite D call. V lost 0 bases and J lost 0, with 7 bases in between. Germline V CDR1 and CDR2: SGDLS, YYNGEE. The CDR3 extends over 16 amino acids. The CDR3 is CASSVAVSSGANVLTF. CDR3 DNA sequence: TGTGCCAGCAGCGTAGCCGTCAGCTCTGGGGCCAACGTCCTGACTTTC.

This chain uses TRBV19 with TRBJ1-3, with 12 bases identical to TRBD1. The germline V gene encodes CDR1 LNHDA and CDR2 SQIVND (reference sequence). V trimming: 4 bases; J trimming: 1 base; junction bases outside the gene matches: 14. This CDR3 spans 20 amino acids. The CDR3 loop is CASSTGGTGGLRGSGNTIYF. For the CDR3, the DNA is TGTGCCAGTAGTACTGGGGGGACAGGGGGCTTAAGAGGTTCTGGAAACACCATATATTTT. The full variable domain, in which reference TRBV19 and TRBJ1-3 provide the parts outside the CDR3, is DGGITQSPKYLFRKEGQNVTLSCEQNLNHDAMYWYRQDPGQGLRLIYYSQIVNDFQKGDIAEGYSVSREKKESFPLTVTSAQKNPTAFYLCASSTGGTGGLRGSGNTIYFGEGSWLTVV.

This clone was picked up one time. The chain is built from TRBV7-3 and TRBJ2-3; 10 bases line up with TRBD2. V shed 2 bases and J 12 bases; nucleotides not matched to a gene: 11. The CDR3 covers 15 residues. The germline gives CDR1 SGHTA, CDR2 FQGTGA. This CDR3 reads CASSLGTERGGQQYF. The CDR3, as DNA: TGTGCCAGCAGCTTAGGTACGGAGCGGGGGGGCCAACAGTATTTT.

The chain uses TRBV10-2 and TRBJ2-5; TRBD2 is a possible D gene (6 bases). Trimming left V 4 bases short and J 0 bases short, with 15 bases between. Germline V lookup: CDR1 WSHSY, CDR2 SAAADI. This CDR3 is built from 16 residues. The CDR3 region is CASSGGLDYYQETQYF. CDR3 bases: TGCGCCAGCAGTGGGGGCTTGGACTATTACCAAGAGACCCAGTACTTC.

The chain is built from TRBV7-9 and TRBJ1-1; no clear D gene. Germline V gene data show CDR1 as SEHNR and CDR2 as FQNEAQ (reference sequence). The CDR3 is made up of 12 amino acids. Trimming took 6 bases from V and 4 from J, leaving 9 bases between them. The DNA for the CDR3 is TGTGCCAGCAGTTCAGAGACCACTGAAGCTTTCTTT. It specifies CASSSETTEAFF.

V usage is TRBV14 and J usage is TRBJ1-1; possibly TRBD1 for D (5 bases). Germline V lookup: CDR1 SGHDN, CDR2 FVKESK. The length of the CDR3 is 14 residues. Trimming took off 4 bases at V and 3 bases at J, with 12 bases between the two ends. CDR3 sequence (DNA): TGTGCCAGCAGCCCCTCAGGGACTTACACTGAAGCTTTCTTT. Amino acids: CASSPSGTYTEAFF.

The chain is built from TRBV7-2 and TRBJ2-7; possible D gene TRBD2, 6 bases. From germline, CDR1 is SGHTA and CDR2 FQGNSA. The CDR3 spans 13 residues. Trimming removed 6 bases from V and 2 bases from J, with 11 bases in between. CDR3 sequence: CASSTSITYEQYF. CDR3 nucleotide sequence: TGTGCCAGCAGTACTAGCATCACCTACGAGCAGTACTTC.

The CDR3 spells CASSYSGQGSQPQHF. Written as DNA, the CDR3 is TGTGCCAGCAGTTACTCCGGACAGGGGAGTCAGCCCCAGCATTTT. This chain joins TRBV6-5 and TRBJ1-5, with 9 bases aligning to TRBD1. Trimming at V came to 0 bases and at J to 6 bases, leaving 3 bases not matched to a gene. The CDR3 length is 15 residues. Germline V gene lookup returns CDR1 MNHEY and CDR2 SVGAGI.

The chain employs TRBV9 and TRBJ1-3; 7 bases fit TRBD1. CDR1 and CDR2 (germline): SGDLS, YYNGEE. The CDR3 sequence is 16 residues long. The J segment lost 0 bases and the V segment lost 1 base, leaving 4 bases of the junction unmatched. CDR3 in amino acids: CASSVQGGLSGNTIYF. The CDR3 DNA is TGTGCCAGCAGCGTACAGGGGGGGCTCTCTGGAAACACCATATATTTT. Drawing the rest from reference TRBV9 and TRBJ1-3, the complete variable domain is DSGVTQTPKHLITATGQRVTLRCSPRSGDLSVYWYQQSLDQGLQFLIQYYNGEERAKGNILERFSAQQFPDLHSELNLSSLELGDSALYFCASSVQGGLSGNTIYFGEGSWLTVV.

The chain employs TRBV4-3 and TRBJ1-6, with a possible D match to TRBD1 (5 bases). The CDR3 is made up of 17 amino acids. Trimming pared 0 bases from V and 2 bases from J, leaving 11 bases between. Germline assignment: CDR1 LGHNA and CDR2 YSLEER. CDR3 in amino acids: CASSQEAWGAYNSPLHF. DNA for the CDR3: TGCGCCAGCAGCCAAGAGGCGTGGGGGGCCTATAATTCACCCCTCCACTTT.

The chain links TRBV28 to TRBJ1-4, with D possibly matching TRBD1 (5 bases). This CDR3 comprises 15 residues. Trimming took off 5 bases at V and 6 bases at J, with 16 bases between the two ends. The V gene's germline CDR1 is MDHEN and CDR2 SYDVKM. The CDR3 protein is CASSPPTVPDEKLFF. The CDR3 DNA follows: TGTGCCAGCAGTCCCCCGACAGTGCCGGATGAAAAACTGTTTTTT.

This clone showed up just once. V is TRBV6-6 and J is TRBJ1-2; D ambiguous. The germline V and J ends were trimmed by 6 bases and 7 bases, with 15 bases remaining between them. The germline V gene has CDR1 MNHNY and CDR2 SVGAGI (reference sequence). The CDR3 sequence is 13 residues long. The DNA of the CDR3 is TGTGCCAGCAGAACGGAGCGATTCTCTGGCTACACCTTC. Its translation: CASRTERFSGYTF.

This clone showed up just once. V is TRBV7-8 and J is TRBJ2-7; a weak D match, TRBD2 (6 bases). CDR1 and CDR2 from the germline V gene are SGHVS and FQNEAQ. The CDR3 is 18 amino acids. Trimming stripped 5 bases from V and 0 bases from J, with 23 bases between. This CDR3 is CASSRLVGGIHSSYEQYF. Written as DNA, the CDR3 is TGTGCCAGCAGCCGACTGGTGGGGGGTATTCACAGCTCCTACGAGCAGTACTTC.

The chain links TRBV11-3 to TRBJ2-3, with D possibly matching TRBD1 (6 bases). Germline CDR1 SGHNT, CDR2 YENEEA. V was cut by 3 bases and J by 2 bases, with 15 bases left in between. The CDR3 loop spans 16 amino acids. The CDR3 DNA reads as TGTGCCAGCAGCTTGGGGGCAAGGGCACACACAGATACGCAGTATTTT. Translating it yields CASSLGARAHTDTQYF.

This clone was recorded once. The chain employs TRBV11-3 and TRBJ1-2, with a tentative D call TRBD1 (6 bases). This CDR3 contains 18 residues. Germline V lookup: CDR1 SGHNT, CDR2 YENEEA. V was pared by 1 base and J by 2 bases, with 20 bases between. The CDR3 DNA is TGTGCCAGCAGCTTAGGTGGCCCCGGGGGCGCGAGCAACTATGGCTACACCTTC. This gives the protein CASSLGGPGGASNYGYTF.

The chain combines TRBV2 with TRBJ1-1; D might be TRBD1 (5 bases). Germline V gene sequence: CDR1 SNHLY, CDR2 FYNNEI. V lost 4 bases, J lost 6 bases, and 12 bases lay in between. This CDR3 contains 13 residues. CDR3 sequence reads: CASSAQGRAEAFF. The CDR3 DNA is TGTGCCAGCAGTGCTCAGGGTAGGGCTGAAGCTTTCTTT. The full variable domain, its missing parts supplied by reference TRBV2 and TRBJ1-1, is EPEVTQTPSHQVTQMGQEVILRCVPISNHLYFYWYRQILGQKVEFLVSFYNNEISEKSEIFDDQFSVERPDGSNFTLKIRSTKLEDSAMYFCASSAQGRAEAFFGQGTRLTVV.

In its sample, this clone was seen once. V and J are TRBV7-2 and TRBJ1-6; D unresolved. Germline-derived CDR1 and CDR2 are SGHTA and FQGNSA. Trimming took 3 bases from V and 1 from J, leaving 7 bases between them. The CDR3 is 15 amino acids. The CDR3 spells CASSLSESYNSPLHF. In nucleotides, the CDR3 is TGTGCCAGCAGCTTGAGTGAGTCCTATAATTCACCCCTCCACTTT.

V usage is TRBV2 and J usage is TRBJ2-3; D gene uncertain. V was pared by 6 bases and J by 0 bases, with 13 bases between. CDR3 size: 15 residues. Per germline, CDR1 SNHLY and CDR2 FYNNEI. The CDR3 reads CASSVLGSSTDTQYF. The CDR3 coding sequence is TGTGCCAGCAGCGTCCTGGGGTCTAGCACAGATACGCAGTATTTT.

The rearrangement uses TRBV11-2 and TRBJ2-7; TRBD1 is a possible D gene (7 bases). The CDR3 runs 15 residues. Trimming took off 1 base at V and 3 bases at J, with 13 bases between the two ends. CDR1 SGHAT and CDR2 FQNNGV come from the germline V gene. In nucleotides, the CDR3 is TGTGCCAGCAGCTTAGCAAGTCAGGGGGGCTACGAGCAGTACTTC. Translation gives CASSLASQGGYEQYF.

The V gene is TRBV30, the J gene TRBJ1-3, with 7 bases matching TRBD1. V shed 3 bases, J shed 0 bases, and the junction held 5 bases outside the gene matches. This CDR3 region has 15 residues. The germline V gene has CDR1 GTSNPN and CDR2 SVGIG (reference sequence). The CDR3 DNA reads as TGTGCCTGGAGACCCCGGGACAGCTCTGGAAACACCATATATTTT. Protein product: CAWRPRDSSGNTIYF.

This rearrangement joins TRBV9 to TRBJ2-7, with TRBD1 identical over 10 bases. The CDR3 covers 14 residues. From germline, CDR1 is SGDLS and CDR2 YYNGEE. Trimming cost V 3 bases and J 7 bases; bases outside gene matches: 7. The CDR3 here is CASSADRGVGEQYF. The CDR3, as DNA: TGTGCCAGCAGCGCGGACAGGGGGGTGGGGGAGCAGTACTTC.

The V call is TRBV7-2, the J call TRBJ2-3; 13 nucleotides line up with TRBD2. V lost 4 bases to trimming and J lost 5 bases; unmatched junction nucleotides: 6. Germline CDR1 is SGHTA and CDR2 is FQGNSA. The CDR3 is 16 residues long. The CDR3 loop is CASSYGTSGELDTQYF. The CDR3, as DNA: TGTGCCAGCAGCTATGGGACTAGCGGGGAACTAGATACGCAGTATTTT.

J is TRBJ1-2 and V is TRBV5-1; no definite D call. The germline V and J ends were trimmed by 0 bases and 4 bases, with 13 bases remaining between them. The length of the CDR3 is 15 residues. CDR1 is SGHRS and CDR2 is YFSETQ in the germline V gene. CDR3 loop: CASSLETPGGYGYTF. Written as DNA, the CDR3 is TGCGCCAGCAGCTTGGAGACCCCAGGCGGCTATGGCTACACCTTC.

V and J are TRBV7-2 and TRBJ2-3; D is uncertain. The CDR3 is 15 residues long. From germline, CDR1 is SGHTA and CDR2 FQGNSA. Trimming stripped 5 bases from V and 1 base from J, with 13 bases between. Here the CDR3 reads CASSPLATGTDTQYF. The CDR3 DNA reads as TGTGCCAGCAGCCCCCTCGCGACCGGCACAGATACGCAGTATTTT.

This clone is a singleton in its sample. This rearrangement joins TRBV29-1 to TRBJ2-7; 7 nucleotides agree with TRBD1. Trimming at V came to 4 bases and at J to 0 bases, leaving 3 bases not matched to a gene. CDR3 length equals 13 residues. CDR1 is SQVTM and CDR2 is ANQGSEA in the germline V gene. The CDR3 bases are TGCAGCGTTGGACAGGGCAACTCCTACGAGCAGTACTTC. Translation gives CSVGQGNSYEQYF.

The V and J genes are TRBV30 and TRBJ2-5; 8 bases align to TRBD1. Trimming took 3 bases from V and 2 from J; bases not matched to a gene: 11. This CDR3 has 16 amino acids. The germline gives CDR1 GTSNPN, CDR2 SVGIG (reference sequence). CDR3 sequence: CAWRAPTGGFQETQYF. The CDR3 nucleotides are TGTGCCTGGAGGGCCCCAACAGGGGGGTTTCAAGAGACCCAGTACTTC. Looking up the rest from reference TRBV30 and TRBJ2-5 gives the full variable domain: SQTIHQWPATLVQPVGSPLSLECTVEGTSNPNLYWYRQAAGRGLQLLFYSVGIGQISSEVPQNLSASRPQDRQFILSSKKLLLSDSGFYLCAWRAPTGGFQETQYFGPGTRLLVL.

Details on this clone: The junction does not match germline at one end; this may be a read error. The CDR3 spells CASSATGGGLSSNEQFF. The CDR3 nucleotides are TGTGCCAGCAGCGCTACCGGTGGGGGACTTTCCTCCAATGAGCAGTTCTTC. The chain carries TRBV9 and TRBJ2-1; a possible D gene is TRBD2 (6 bases). The germline V gene has CDR1 SGDLS and CDR2 YYNGEE. The CDR3 sequence is 17 residues long.

The chain employs TRBV7-9 and TRBJ2-3, with TRBD1 identical over 7 bases. J was trimmed by 0 bases and V by 3 bases; bases with no gene match: 3. The V gene's germline CDR1 is SEHNR and CDR2 FQNEAQ (reference sequence). This CDR3 spans 15 amino acids. The CDR3 is CASSLNRGSTDTQYF. The DNA of the CDR3 is TGTGCCAGCAGCTTGAACAGGGGAAGCACAGATACGCAGTATTTT.

V is TRBV4-2 and J is TRBJ1-4; D unresolved. Per the germline V gene, CDR1 is LGHNA and CDR2 is YNFKEQ. The CDR3 is 14 amino acids. V shed 0 bases and J shed 7 bases, with 9 bases lying between them. CDR3 amino acids: CASSQEGSGEKLFF. The CDR3, as DNA: TGTGCCAGCAGCCAAGAAGGTAGTGGTGAAAAACTGTTTTTT.

The genes are TRBV15 and TRBJ1-2; D gene ambiguous. From germline, CDR1 is LNHNV and CDR2 YYDKDF (reference sequence). This CDR3 contains 13 residues. With 0 bases removed from V and 8 bases from J, the gap between germline ends came to 10 bases. The CDR3 nucleotides read TGTGCCACCAGCAGAGATAGACACTTGGGCTACACCTTC. Protein sequence: CATSRDRHLGYTF.

CDR3 protein: CASSGGQTRNTIYF. CDR3 coding DNA: TGTGCCAGCAGTGGTGGGCAAACTCGAAACACCATATATTTT. V and J are TRBV25-1 and TRBJ1-3; D remains ambiguous. Per the germline V gene, CDR1 is MGHDK and CDR2 is SYGVNS. The CDR3 length is 14 residues. V was clipped by 4 bases and J by 5 bases, with 12 bases between them.